This TCR beta chain was profiled in a study of cytomegalovirus exposure and HLA in healthy donors. General observations from the study: V segments that were indistinguishable, TRBV6-2 and TRBV6-3 among them, were omitted from analysis.

CDR1 is WNHNN, CDR2 SYGVQD, per germline (reference sequence). CDR3 length: 14 amino acids. The V end lost 5 bases, the J end lost 2 bases, and 13 bases lay between the germline ends. A multiplex PCR was run with 60 Vbeta primers and 13 Jbeta primers. The repertoire was sequenced with immunoSEQ multiplex PCR; TCRdb's copy has only in-frame clones and lacks some. This sample has about 110,000 clones, with roughly 80% found just once. Concerning this clone: Its cognate antigen is unknown.

The chain combines TRBV10-1 with TRBJ2-7; the D gene is possibly TRBD1 (6 bases). The sequence came from a man younger than 40 in good health and CMV-seropositive. The sequenced sample consisted of PBMCs. CDR3: CASSPPGVPYEQYF. The CDR3 DNA reads TGCGCCAGCAGTCCTCCAGGGGTACCCTACGAGCAGTACTTC.